This entry describes one T cell receptor (beta chain). Its antigen is unknown. The entry originates in a study of cytomegalovirus exposure and HLA in healthy donors. Study in general: Ancestry clustering placed roughly 86% of approximately 370 genotyped donors in the Caucasian-associated cluster.

Study outcomes and limitations: In a later analysis, a missense DCLRE1C variant was linked to TCR beta V- and J-gene trimming.

With V trimmed by 2 bases and J by 8 bases, 7 bases remained unmatched. The length of the CDR3 is 14 residues. PCR amplification relied on 60 Vbeta primers (plus 13 Jbeta primers). Libraries were prepared by immunoSEQ multiplex PCR; TCRdb keeps only in-frame clonotypes and omits some of them. The profile shows about 210,000 clones, over 60% of them singletons. The sample was PBMCs. The chain is built from TRBV5-3 and TRBJ2-1; TRBD1 matches at 7 bases. TRBV5-3 is treated as an ORF (open reading frame) with a function not yet certain. The receptor comes from a male donor in good health and CMV-seronegative. The CDR3 sequence is CARSFSRGHDEQFF. CDR3 nucleotide sequence: TGTGCCAGAAGCTTCTCAAGGGGGCACGATGAGCAGTTCTTC.